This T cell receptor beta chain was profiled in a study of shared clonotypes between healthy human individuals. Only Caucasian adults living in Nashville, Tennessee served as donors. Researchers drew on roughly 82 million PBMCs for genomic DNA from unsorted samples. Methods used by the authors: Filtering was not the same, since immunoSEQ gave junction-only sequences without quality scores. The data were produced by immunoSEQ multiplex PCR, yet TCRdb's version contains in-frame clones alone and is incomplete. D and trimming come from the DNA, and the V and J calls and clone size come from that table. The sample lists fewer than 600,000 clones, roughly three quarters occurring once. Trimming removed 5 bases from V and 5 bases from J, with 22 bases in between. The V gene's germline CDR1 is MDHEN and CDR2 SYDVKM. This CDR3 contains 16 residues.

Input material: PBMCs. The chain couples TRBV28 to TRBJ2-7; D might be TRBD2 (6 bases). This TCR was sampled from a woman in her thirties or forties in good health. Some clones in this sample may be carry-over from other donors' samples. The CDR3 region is CASSPQGGKGPNEQYF. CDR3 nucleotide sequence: TGTGCCAGCAGTCCCCAGGGCGGGAAAGGACCTAACGAGCAGTACTTC.